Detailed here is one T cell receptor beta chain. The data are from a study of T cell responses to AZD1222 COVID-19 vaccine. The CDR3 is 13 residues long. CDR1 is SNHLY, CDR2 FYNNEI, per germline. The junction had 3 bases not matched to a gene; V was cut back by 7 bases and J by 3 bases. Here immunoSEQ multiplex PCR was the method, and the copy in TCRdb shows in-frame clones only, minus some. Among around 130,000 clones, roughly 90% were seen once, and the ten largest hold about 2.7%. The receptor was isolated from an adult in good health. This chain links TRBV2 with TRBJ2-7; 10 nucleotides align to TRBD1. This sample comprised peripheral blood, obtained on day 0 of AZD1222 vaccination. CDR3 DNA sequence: TGTGCCAGCACCCGGACAGGGGGCTACGAGCAGTACTTC. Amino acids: CASTRTGGYEQYF. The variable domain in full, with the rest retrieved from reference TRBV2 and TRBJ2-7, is EPEVTQTPSHQVTQMGQEVILRCVPISNHLYFYWYRQILGQKVEFLVSFYNNEISEKSEIFDDQFSVERPDGSNFTLKIRSTKLEDSAMYFCASTRTGGYEQYFGPGTRLTVT.